This T cell receptor beta chain was profiled in a study of blood T cells in healthy people across ages. For the second PCR, which ran for about 7 to 11 cycles, a sample-barcoded 5' primer and a J-beta primer mix were used. CDR3-containing paired-end reads numbering at least 2.5 million came from each sample. TCRdb analysed the 5' RACE reads with MiXCR anew, one entry per CDR3 protein. Among 1,500,000 or so distinct CDR3 sequences listed, approximately 43% were seen once. Regarding the study as a whole: PBMCs left unsorted prevented a conclusive naive versus antigen-experienced comparison.

Per sample, no less than 5 micrograms of total RNA were extracted. Turning to this clonotype: Its cognate antigen is unknown.

The length of the CDR3 is 12 residues. The germline V and J ends were trimmed by 5 bases and 4 bases, with 9 bases remaining between them. This rearrangement joins TRBV12-3 or TRBV12-4 to TRBJ2-7; unclear D gene. The clonotype originates from a woman younger than 35 in good health. Input material: blood. For the CDR3, the DNA is TGTGCCAGCAGTCCGGCGCTATACGAGCAGTACTTC. It yields the protein CASSPALYEQYF.